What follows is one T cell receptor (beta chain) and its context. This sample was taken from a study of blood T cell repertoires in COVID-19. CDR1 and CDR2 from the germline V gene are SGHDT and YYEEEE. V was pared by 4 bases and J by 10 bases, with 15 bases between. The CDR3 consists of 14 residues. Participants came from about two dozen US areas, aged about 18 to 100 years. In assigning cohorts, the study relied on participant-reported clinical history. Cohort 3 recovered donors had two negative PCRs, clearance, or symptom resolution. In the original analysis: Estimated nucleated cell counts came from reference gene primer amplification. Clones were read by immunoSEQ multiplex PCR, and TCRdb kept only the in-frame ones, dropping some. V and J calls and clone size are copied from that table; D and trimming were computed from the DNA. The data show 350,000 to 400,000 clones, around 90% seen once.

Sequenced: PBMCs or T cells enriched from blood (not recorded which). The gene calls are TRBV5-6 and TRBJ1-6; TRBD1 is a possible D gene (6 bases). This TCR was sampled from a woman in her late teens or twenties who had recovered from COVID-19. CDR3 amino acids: CASSGAGARSPLHF. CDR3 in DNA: TGTGCCAGCAGCGGAGCAGGGGCGCGGTCACCCCTCCACTTT.